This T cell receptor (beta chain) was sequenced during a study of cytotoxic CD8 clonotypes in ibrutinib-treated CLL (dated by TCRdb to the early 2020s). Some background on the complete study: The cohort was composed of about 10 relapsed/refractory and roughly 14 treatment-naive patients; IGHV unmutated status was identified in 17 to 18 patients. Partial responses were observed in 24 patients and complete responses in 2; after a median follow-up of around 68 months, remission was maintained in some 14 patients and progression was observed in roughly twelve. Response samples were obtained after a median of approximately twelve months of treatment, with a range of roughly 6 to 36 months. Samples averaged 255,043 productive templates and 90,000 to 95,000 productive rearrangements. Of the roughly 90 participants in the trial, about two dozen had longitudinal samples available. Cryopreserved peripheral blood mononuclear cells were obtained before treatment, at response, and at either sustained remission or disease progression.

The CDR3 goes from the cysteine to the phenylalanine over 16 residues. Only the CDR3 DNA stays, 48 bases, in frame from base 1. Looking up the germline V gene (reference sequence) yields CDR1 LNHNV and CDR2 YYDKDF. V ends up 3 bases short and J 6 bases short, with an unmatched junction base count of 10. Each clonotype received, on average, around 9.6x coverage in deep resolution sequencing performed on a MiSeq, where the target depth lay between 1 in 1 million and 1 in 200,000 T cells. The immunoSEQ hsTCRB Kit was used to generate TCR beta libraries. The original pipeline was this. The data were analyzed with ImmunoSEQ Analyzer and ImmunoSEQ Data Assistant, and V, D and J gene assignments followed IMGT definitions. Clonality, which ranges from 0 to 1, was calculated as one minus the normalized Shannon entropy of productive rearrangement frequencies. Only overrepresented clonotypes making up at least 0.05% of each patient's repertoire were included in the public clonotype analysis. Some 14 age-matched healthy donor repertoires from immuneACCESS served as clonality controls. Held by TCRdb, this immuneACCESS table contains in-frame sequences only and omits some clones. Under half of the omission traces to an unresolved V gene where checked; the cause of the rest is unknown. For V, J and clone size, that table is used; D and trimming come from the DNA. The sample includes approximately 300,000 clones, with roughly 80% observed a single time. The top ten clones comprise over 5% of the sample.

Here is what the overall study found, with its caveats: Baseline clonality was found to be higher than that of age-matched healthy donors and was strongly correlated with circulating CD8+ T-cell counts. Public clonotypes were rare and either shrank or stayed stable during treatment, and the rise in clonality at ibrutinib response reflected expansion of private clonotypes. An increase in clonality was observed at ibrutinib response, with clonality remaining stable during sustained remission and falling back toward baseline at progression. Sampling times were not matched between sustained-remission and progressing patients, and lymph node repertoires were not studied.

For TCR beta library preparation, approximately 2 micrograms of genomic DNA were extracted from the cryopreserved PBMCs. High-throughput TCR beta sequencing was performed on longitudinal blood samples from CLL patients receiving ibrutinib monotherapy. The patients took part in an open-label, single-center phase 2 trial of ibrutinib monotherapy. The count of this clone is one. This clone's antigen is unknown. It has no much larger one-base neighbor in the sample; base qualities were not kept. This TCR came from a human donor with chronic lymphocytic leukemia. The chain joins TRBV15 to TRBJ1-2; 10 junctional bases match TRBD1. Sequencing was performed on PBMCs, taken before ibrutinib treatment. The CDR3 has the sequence CATSSLQGQGNHGYTF. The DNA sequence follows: TGTGCCACCAGCAGCCTACAGGGACAGGGGAACCATGGCTACACCTTC.